Detailed here is one TCR beta chain. The antigen it recognizes is unknown. Qualities for individual bases were not recorded, and no much larger clone is one base off. Whole blood was collected in K2EDTA tubes by collaborating institutions according to the institutions' own protocols. For TCRbeta analysis, collaborators shipped samples as frozen whole blood, isolated PBMCs, or DNA extracted from either of those sample types. The data belong to a study of blood T cell repertoires in COVID-19 (dated by TCRdb to the early 2020s). In the study overall: Collaborator samples came from the United States, Italy and Spain and covered acute and convalescent phases of COVID-19. The repertoires were released in a freely available public database meant as a resource for research on the immune response to SARS-CoV-2. The sample metadata nearly always contained a de-identified subject ID, COVID-19 status, age in years and sex. The samples were drawn from the first 160 participants of the ongoing ImmuneRACE study and from 1,254 subjects provided by 6 global collaborators. Deeply sampled blood TCRbeta repertoires from subjects exposed to, actively infected with, or recovered from COVID-19 were included in the dataset. Where available, HLA class I and class II types were taken from metadata supplied by the sample provider and were not determined by assay-based typing. The material from the prospective study consisted of cDNA or gDNA derived from T cells, B-cell-depleted T cells, or PBMCs.

TCRbeta CDR3 regions were amplified from genomic DNA by means of the immunoSEQ Assay, a bias-controlled multiplex PCR. Processing in the source paper ran as follows. Nucleated cell counts per sample were estimated from amplification of reference gene primers within the assay. Sequence reads were collapsed and filtered to measure the absolute abundance of every unique TCRbeta CDR3 rearrangement. For each sample, productive Simpson clonality was calculated as the square root of Simpson's diversity index across productive rearrangements. TCRdb stores this immuneACCESS table with in-frame sequences only. Part of the clones is absent; in the studies checked, under half of the shortfall reflects unresolved V genes, and no reason is known for the rest. V, J and clone size reflect that table, while D and trimming were determined from the DNA. In all, the sample holds 85,000 to 130,000 clones, and approximately 88% of those were seen once. The ten most abundant clones make up 4% to 6% of the sample.

General conclusions and limits of the study: How much clinical and demographic metadata was included differed by source and by participant, and the metadata was provided uncurated.

V trim: 7 bases; J trim: 3 bases; unmatched bases: 3. Counted from cysteine to phenylalanine, this CDR3 has 12 amino acids. Left in the record is the CDR3 DNA by itself, 36 bases read in frame from the first base. CDR1 and CDR2, per the germline V gene, are SQVTM and ANQGSEA. Specimen: peripheral blood. Rearrangement joined TRBV29-1 to TRBJ1-1; 9 nucleotides in the junction match TRBD1. The TCR was taken from a human donor in a cohort sampled during active COVID-19. The nucleotides are TGCAGCGGCCGACAGGGGGACACTGAAGCTTTCTTT. Its coded protein is CSGRQGDTEAFF.